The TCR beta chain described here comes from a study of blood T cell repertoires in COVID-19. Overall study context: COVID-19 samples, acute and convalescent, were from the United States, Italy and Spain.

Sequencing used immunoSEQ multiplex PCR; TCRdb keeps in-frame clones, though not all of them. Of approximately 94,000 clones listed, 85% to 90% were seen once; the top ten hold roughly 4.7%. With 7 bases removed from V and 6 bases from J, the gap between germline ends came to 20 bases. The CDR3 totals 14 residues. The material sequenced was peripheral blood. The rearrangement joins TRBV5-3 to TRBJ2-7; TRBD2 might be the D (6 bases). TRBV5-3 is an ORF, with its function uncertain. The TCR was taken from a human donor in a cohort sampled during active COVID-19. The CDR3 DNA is TGTGCCAGATCGACTAGGCAGGGTAAGGCCGAGCAGTACTTC. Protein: CARSTRQGKAEQYF.